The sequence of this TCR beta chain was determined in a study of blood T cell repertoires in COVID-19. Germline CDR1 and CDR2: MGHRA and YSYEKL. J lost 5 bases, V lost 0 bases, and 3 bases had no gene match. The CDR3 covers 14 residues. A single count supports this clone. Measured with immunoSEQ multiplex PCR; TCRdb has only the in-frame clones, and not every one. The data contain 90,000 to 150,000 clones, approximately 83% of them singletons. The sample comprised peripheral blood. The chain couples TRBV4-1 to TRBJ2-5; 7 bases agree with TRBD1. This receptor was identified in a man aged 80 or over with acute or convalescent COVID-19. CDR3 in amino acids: CASSQDPGGETQYF. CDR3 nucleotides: TGCGCCAGCAGCCAAGATCCAGGGGGTGAGACCCAGTACTTC.